This T cell receptor (beta chain) was recorded in a study of cytomegalovirus exposure and HLA in healthy donors (dated by TCRdb to the late 2010s). For the study in its entirety: An earlier analysis of several hundred of the donors reported over 250 Gb of sequence data and 100 million to 120 million unique TCR beta sequences obtained from 150 million to 200 million T cells. Around 300 gigabases of sequencing data and 78 million or so unique TCR sequences were included in an early release covering about 600 HLA-typed donors. The genetic ancestry cluster associated with self-reported Caucasian donors included about 81% of the roughly 360 genotyped donors. The study was designed to test whether signatures of past pathogen exposure could be identified by cataloging public T cell receptors. The T cell repertoires of 666 subjects were profiled by immunosequencing and related to cytomegalovirus serostatus. Along with the approximately 700-subject first cohort, a separate validation cohort of 120 different subjects was used. The study combined high-throughput TCR immunosequencing, statistical association of individual TCRs with disease status, and machine learning to predict cytomegalovirus infection status. In a later analysis, previously published TCR beta repertoires from some 640 donors were re-analyzed and high-resolution HLA genotyping was added so that TCR occurrence patterns could be studied. Rather than drawing on any new phenotypic data, the later analysis identified candidate immune exposures from TCR beta sequences and the way those sequences occurred across donors. To decide whether each TCR beta V gene segment behaved as functional or pseudogenic, an earlier analysis of 587 of the donors relied on high-throughput TCR beta sequencing. Alongside the repertoire data, information on donor age, sex, ethnicity and CMV serostatus was compiled. In a later genetic analysis, genome-wide SNP genotypes for about three fifths of the roughly 670 donors were used, and that subset was treated as a discovery cohort. Every discovery cohort repertoire had been produced on one sequencing platform. HLA typing covered class I and class II loci at four-digit resolution. The number of typed donors differed by locus: roughly 620-640 for A, B, C, DRB1 and DQB1; some 500 for DQA1; around 580 for DPA1; and around 450 for DPB1. Roughly 5 DR-DQ haplotypes were handled as single units for association and clustering, since linkage in the cohort was strong. Among some 410 genotyped donors of the cohort, an average of approximately 200,000 unique TCR beta nucleotide sequences was sequenced per donor, of which roughly 18% were non-productive. The investigation overall reported the following: Broadly in line with IMGT annotations, most TCR beta V segments showed up in productive rearrangements about 90% or about 30% of the time in an earlier analysis of approximately 640 of the donors. Specific HLA alleles were associated with over 15,000 TCR beta sequences at a false discovery rate of 0.05 in a later analysis. An association between a missense DCLRE1C variant and V-gene and J-gene trimming of TCR beta chains was found in a later genetic analysis and replicated in an independent cohort. In a later genetic analysis, fewer N-insertions in productive TCRs were reported among donors in an Asian-associated ancestry cluster than the approximately 710-donor mean. In a later analysis, most CMV-associated TCR beta chains were found to appear HLA-restricted, with HLA associations seemingly driven largely by CMV exposure. The cohort was sequenced for TCR beta chains only, and without alpha or paired-chain data the features that could be detected were limited. Correlated functional status among segregating V segments might reflect linkage disequilibrium, but an unknown experimental factor could not be ruled out. Because some donors lacked HLA typing at each locus, the association tests relied only on the typed subset. In a later analysis, several top co-occurrence clusters were reported to appear linked to parvovirus B19, influenza, CMV and Epstein-Barr virus. A cluster of highly shared sequence variants was judged likely to be a technical artifact of the sequencing pipeline. In vitro tests confirmed that a few of the cytomegalovirus-associated TCR beta chains recognize cytomegalovirus antigens. Some IMGT-functional V segments, including TRBV6-2 and TRBV6-3, could not be told apart with the 87-base-pair reads, so those segments were excluded. The authors suggested that the approach could potentially be extended to other disease states and immunological phenotypes. According to a later analysis, TCR association rates differed among HLA loci, with DRB1 alleles showing the most associated TCRs and HLA-C alleles showing the fewest. The classifier was reported to diagnose cytomegalovirus status with high specificity and sensitivity in both the original and validation cohorts. The only immune exposure information available for the cohort was CMV serostatus. Compared with equally common non-associated chains, HLA-associated TCR beta chains in a later analysis were more clonally expanded and had lower generation probabilities. Most TCR sequences were seen in very few donors, while some public TCRs were found in many individuals. The study gave a list of 150 to 200 TCR beta chains associated with cytomegalovirus. Assigning TCR associations to individual alleles was difficult when HLA alleles, especially DR and DQ, strongly co-occurred. A further reported finding was that TCR beta sequences accurately predicted the HLA-A and HLA-B alleles for most subjects in the first cohort. The earlier analysis of 587 of the donors excluded around 17 rarely observed V segments, including chromosome 9 orphons, because counts were too low. Roughly uniform sequencing depth across donors was assumed in presence/absence analyses, although this assumption may not hold.

In total, around 600 healthy bone marrow donors made up the cohort. Cohort members were all nominally healthy when sampled, although unrecorded immune exposures were likely present. The donor was CMV seropositive and belonged to the group of 250 to 300 seropositive cohort members. Each donor provided a peripheral blood sample, and peripheral blood mononuclear cells were used for TCR beta sequencing. The Qiagen DNeasy Blood Extraction Kit was used to extract genomic DNA from the blood cell samples. About this clone itself: Its antigen remains unidentified. Qualities for individual bases were not recorded, and no much larger clone is one base off.

Library creation used the immunoSEQ multiplex PCR assay. The multiplex PCR relied on a mix of 60 forward primers for TCR Vbeta segments and 13 reverse primers for TCR Jbeta segments. Amplification of the CDR3 region of rearranged TCR beta genes was performed with a multiplex PCR assay on genomic DNA. The amplified TCR beta libraries were sequenced on the Illumina HiSeq System as 87-base-pair reads. The authors processed their data as follows. A later analysis counted about 80 million unique TCR beta chains across the roughly 700 repertoires, and roughly 10 million of these chains were shared by at least two donors. To remove PCR and sequencing errors, raw reads were error-corrected and collapsed into unique sequences using a nearest-neighbor algorithm that merged closely related sequences. CDR3 sequences were aligned to IMGT reference sequences to assign V, D and J gene segments. Each retained sequence needed at least a six-nucleotide match to both a V gene segment and a J gene segment. A rearrangement was called productive if the CDR3 had no stop codons and remained in frame with V and J, and every other rearrangement was called non-productive. CDR3 was defined by IMGT convention, running from the second conserved V-encoded cysteine to the conserved J-encoded phenylalanine. The earlier analysis of roughly 590 of the donors excluded sequences that lacked an unambiguous match to a single V gene segment. An earlier analysis of approximately 590 of the donors classified V segments as functional when productive rearrangements were above 56.7% and as segregating when the standard deviation between donors was above 5%. A statistical classification framework was built to diagnose cytomegalovirus status from the catalog of TCR beta chain sequences. A later analysis assigned V and J genes by comparing TCR nucleotide sequences with IMGT/GENE-DB human TR gene sequences. A later analysis assigned CDR3 sequences and most-parsimonious VDJ recombination scenarios with the TCRdist pipeline. In a later analysis, each TCR beta chain was defined by its CDR3 amino acid sequence together with its V-gene family, and reads lacking a unique V-gene family were excluded. In a later analysis, 550 to 650 highly shared, low-generation-probability nucleotide sequences were removed to address suspected cross-contamination and a sequencing artifact. For each public chain, a later analysis derived a clonal expansion index from normalized ranks of inferred template counts within each repertoire. In a later analysis, generation probabilities were computed with a VDJ recombination model fitted to out-of-frame rearrangements, and the resulting probabilities were checked against IGoR. In a later analysis, hypergeometric tests were used to score TCR-TCR, TCR-HLA and TCR-CMV co-occurrence, with a repertoire-size bias correction applied to TCR pairs. False discovery rates were estimated in a later analysis by permuting HLA or CMV assignments 20 times. A later analysis grouped co-occurring TCRs with DBSCAN, adding TCRdist sequence similarity when clustering within HLA-allele-positive subsets. Co-occurrence clustering excluded repertoires with fewer than 30,000 or more than 120,000 public chains, plus five with anomalous nucleotide sharing. TCRdb holds this immuneACCESS table with in-frame rearrangements only. Some clones are missing; in checked studies, unresolved V genes explain under half, and the rest has no known cause. V and J calls and clone size are those listed in that table; D and trimming were worked out from the DNA. Within this sample are roughly 190,000 clones, with 74% of them counted one time only. The biggest ten clones account for 2.5% to 3.5% of the sample.

From a lookup of the germline V gene, CDR1 and CDR2 are SGHAT and FQNNGV. The CDR3, from cysteine to phenylalanine, totals 15 residues. Only the CDR3 portion is preserved as DNA: 45 bases, with reading frame beginning at the first base. Cut back by 9 bases and 4 bases, the V and J ends lie 19 bases apart. The sequenced sample was PBMCs. This TCR was sampled from a woman aged 30 to 39 in good health and CMV-seropositive. This chain is built from TRBV11-2 and TRBJ2-1; TRBD2 could be the D gene, as 6 bases match. CDR3 reads: CAREIRETLYNEQFF. The DNA reads TGTGCCAGGGAGATTCGGGAGACATTATACAATGAGCAGTTCTTC.